Listed here are 2 T cell receptor beta chains from one sample, sequenced in a study of neurological immune-mediated disorders. TCRdb re-called the 5' RACE reads with MiXCR, one entry per CDR3 protein. The sample holds tens of thousands of distinct CDR3 sequences, about 13% seen once. Regarding time point: longitudinal time-point 1 (baseline). Sequencing was done on a sample of PBMCs. Every receptor here comes from a female donor with HTLV-1-associated myelopathy (HAM/TSP).

This clonotype has ten or more counts. The chain combines TRBV6-5 with TRBJ2-1, with 8 bases lining up with TRBD1. With V trimmed by 7 bases and J by 8 bases, 13 bases remained unmatched. The CDR3 runs to 15 residues. In germline, CDR1 is MNHEY, CDR2 SVGAGI. CDR3 in amino acids: CASTQGAGGSDEQFF. In DNA, the CDR3 is TGTGCCAGCACCCAGGGGGCAGGGGGTTCCGATGAGCAGTTCTTC.

The chain carries TRBV2 and TRBJ2-1; 8 nucleotides align to TRBD2. The CDR3 is 14 amino acids. Trimming cost V 4 bases and J 6 bases; bases outside gene matches: 5. Germline lookup yields CDR1 SNHLY and CDR2 FYNNEI. CDR3 nucleotide sequence: TGTGCCAGCAGTGTAGGGCTAGCGGGCAATGAGCAGTTCTTC. Translated, it gives CASSVGLAGNEQFF. The full variable domain, in which reference TRBV2 and TRBJ2-1 provide the parts outside the CDR3, is EPEVTQTPSHQVTQMGQEVILRCVPISNHLYFYWYRQILGQKVEFLVSFYNNEISEKSEIFDDQFSVERPDGSNFTLKIRSTKLEDSAMYFCASSVGLAGNEQFFGPGTRLTVL.